This is a list of T cell receptor beta chains from one sample in a study of T cells after yellow fever vaccination. TCRdb reprocessed the 5' RACE reads via MiXCR and lists one record per CDR3 protein. The table records 250,000 to 300,000 distinct CDR3 sequences, 10% to 15% of them present only once. The sample here was CD4+ T cells sorted from PBMCs, taken 45 days after the yellow fever booster vaccination. These receptors all stem from a man aged 25 to 40 who received the YFV17D yellow fever vaccine. Each CDR3 is given with its conserved first and last residue. The D gene is left open where the match is weak. Size is stated for part of the rows, as once, few or many counts, or as a class when the clone is expanded.

V gene	clone size	D gene	J gene	CDR3 protein	CDR3 DNA
TRBV7-9	NA	NA	TRBJ1-4	CASSLEPAENEKLFF	TGTGCCAGCAGCTTAGAGCCAGCGGAGAATGAAAAACTGTTTTTT
TRBV2	NA	NA	TRBJ2-7	CASMKRASSYEQYF	TGTGCCAGCATGAAGCGGGCGAGCTCCTACGAGCAGTACTTC
TRBV20-1	NA	NA	TRBJ2-5	CSAPTKLQETQYF	TGCAGTGCTCCGACTAAACTCCAAGAGACCCAGTACTTC
TRBV19	few	TRBD2	TRBJ2-1	CASRPSGRVYNEQFF	TGTGCCAGTAGACCCAGCGGGAGGGTCTACAATGAGCAGTTCTTC
TRBV20-1	NA	NA	TRBJ2-1	CSAREGISSYNEQFF	TGCAGTGCTAGAGAGGGGATTAGCTCCTACAATGAGCAGTTCTTC
TRBV7-2	NA	NA	TRBJ1-3	CASSPGTGNTIYF	TGTGCCAGCAGCCCCGGAACTGGAAACACCATATATTTT
TRBV4-3	few	NA	TRBJ2-7	CASSQEPAGPQYF	TGCGCCAGCAGCCAAGAGCCGGCGGGGCCACAGTACTTC
TRBV15	many	NA	TRBJ2-1	CATRGVLSYNEQFF	TGTGCCACACGGGGCGTCCTCTCCTACAATGAGCAGTTCTTC
TRBV12-3/TRBV12-4	NA	NA	TRBJ1-1	CASTFPGVPTEAFF	TGTGCCAGCACCTTCCCCGGGGTGCCCACTGAAGCTTTCTTT
TRBV20-1	few	NA	TRBJ2-1	CSARGIQPGRNEQFF	TGCAGTGCTAGAGGGATACAGCCTGGGCGGAATGAGCAGTTCTTC
TRBV9	few	TRBD2	TRBJ2-2	CASSQGTSGRSGELFF	TGTGCCAGCAGCCAAGGGACTAGCGGGAGGTCCGGGGAGCTGTTTTTT
TRBV28	NA	NA	TRBJ2-7	CASRSRTSPYEQYF	TGTGCCAGCAGGTCCCGGACGTCGCCCTACGAGCAGTACTTC
TRBV5-1	many	NA	TRBJ2-7	CASSPSGSYEQYF	TGCGCCAGCAGCCCCAGCGGCTCCTACGAGCAGTACTTC
TRBV4-3	few	NA	TRBJ2-5	CASSQEAGRGSETQYF	TGCGCCAGCAGCCAAGAAGCCGGGAGAGGATCTGAGACCCAGTACTTC
TRBV7-9	few	TRBD1	TRBJ1-1	CASSLEGGWNTEAFF	TGTGCCAGCAGCTTAGAAGGGGGCTGGAACACTGAAGCTTTCTTT
TRBV12-3/TRBV12-4	NA	NA	TRBJ2-2	CASSFRLYGELFF	TGTGCCAGCAGTTTTAGGTTATACGGGGAGCTGTTTTTT